Listed below are T cell receptor beta chains from one sample, sequenced in a study of T cell responses to AZD1222 COVID-19 vaccine. Data came from immunoSEQ multiplex PCR; TCRdb stores just in-frame clones and leaves some out. The table lists 120,000 to 150,000 clones, around 89% of them singletons. Source: peripheral blood, taken on day 0 of AZD1222 vaccination. The receptors come from an adult in good health. CDR3s include the opening cysteine and the closing phenylalanine or tryptophan. D genes are given only for firm matches. Clone size, where shown, is once, few, many, or a class for clones that have expanded.

J gene: TRBJ1-5; D gene: TRBD1; V gene: TRBV7-8; clone size: -; CDR3 protein: CASSHFRTGSNQPQHF; CDR3 DNA: TGTGCCAGCAGCCATTTCCGGACAGGGAGCAATCAGCCCCAGCATTTT
J gene: TRBJ2-5; D gene: TRBD2; V gene: TRBV5-1; clone size: -; CDR3 protein: CASSPVSGRGVETQYF; CDR3 DNA: TGCGCCAGCAGCCCGGTTAGCGGGAGAGGGGTGGAGACCCAGTACTTC
J gene: TRBJ2-7; D gene: TRBD2; V gene: TRBV5-4; clone size: -; CDR3 protein: CASSPRTSGGHEQYF; CDR3 DNA: TGTGCCAGCAGCCCAAGGACTAGCGGGGGTCACGAGCAGTACTTC
J gene: TRBJ2-7; D gene: TRBD2; V gene: TRBV7-9; clone size: few; CDR3 protein: CASQPPLREGNEQYF; CDR3 DNA: TGTGCCAGCCAACCTCCTCTCCGGGAGGGGAACGAGCAGTACTTC
J gene: TRBJ1-2; D gene: TRBD1; V gene: TRBV28; clone size: -; CDR3 protein: CATTQGGGYTF; CDR3 DNA: TGTGCCACCACCCAGGGGGGTGGCTACACCTTC
J gene: TRBJ2-1; D gene: -; V gene: TRBV24-1; clone size: -; CDR3 protein: CATSDSRLVDNEQFF; CDR3 DNA: TGTGCCACCAGTGATTCGAGGTTGGTAGACAATGAGCAGTTCTTC
J gene: TRBJ1-5; D gene: -; V gene: TRBV6-2/TRBV6-3; clone size: -; CDR3 protein: CASSYDGINQPQHF; CDR3 DNA: TGTGCCAGCAGTTACGACGGTATCAATCAGCCCCAGCATTTT
J gene: TRBJ2-3; D gene: TRBD2; V gene: TRBV7-3; clone size: -; CDR3 protein: CASSVIGSLAGTTDTQYF; CDR3 DNA: TGTGCCAGCAGCGTAATTGGGTCACTAGCGGGAACCACAGATACGCAGTATTTT
J gene: TRBJ2-7; D gene: -; V gene: TRBV7-9; clone size: -; CDR3 protein: CASSLVGENPYEQYF; CDR3 DNA: TGTGCCAGCAGCTTAGTCGGGGAAAACCCCTACGAGCAGTACTTC
J gene: TRBJ2-7; D gene: TRBD2; V gene: TRBV10-1; clone size: -; CDR3 protein: CATGLAASYEQYF; CDR3 DNA: TGCGCCACCGGACTAGCGGCGTCCTACGAGCAGTACTTC
J gene: TRBJ1-3; D gene: TRBD1; V gene: TRBV5-4; clone size: -; CDR3 protein: CASSPGQGDGNTIYF; CDR3 DNA: TGTGCCAGCAGCCCGGGACAGGGGGATGGAAACACCATATATTTT
J gene: TRBJ2-7; D gene: TRBD1; V gene: TRBV28; clone size: -; CDR3 protein: CASSLEGTDYEQYF; CDR3 DNA: TGTGCCAGCAGTTTAGAAGGGACAGACTACGAGCAGTACTTC
J gene: TRBJ1-1; D gene: -; V gene: TRBV27; clone size: -; CDR3 protein: CASSLSMVKNTEAFF; CDR3 DNA: TGTGCCAGCAGTTTATCGATGGTCAAGAACACTGAAGCTTTCTTT
J gene: TRBJ2-1; D gene: -; V gene: TRBV27; clone size: -; CDR3 protein: CASSGWGSYNEQFF; CDR3 DNA: TGTGCCAGCAGTGGCTGGGGCTCCTACAATGAGCAGTTCTTC
J gene: TRBJ1-5; D gene: -; V gene: TRBV28; clone size: -; CDR3 protein: CASSLGFSNQPQHF; CDR3 DNA: TGTGCCAGCAGCCTGGGATTTAGCAATCAGCCCCAGCATTTT
J gene: TRBJ2-7; D gene: TRBD2; V gene: TRBV6-5; clone size: -; CDR3 protein: CASSFLAGPTYEQYF; CDR3 DNA: TGTGCCAGCAGTTTCCTAGCGGGGCCAACCTACGAGCAGTACTTC
J gene: TRBJ2-5; D gene: -; V gene: TRBV2; clone size: -; CDR3 protein: CASSEWAVQETQYF; CDR3 DNA: TGTGCCAGCAGTGAATGGGCAGTCCAAGAGACCCAGTACTTC
J gene: TRBJ1-3; D gene: -; V gene: TRBV4-2; clone size: -; CDR3 protein: CASSQDLTAGGNTIYF; CDR3 DNA: TGTGCCAGCAGCCAAGATTTAACAGCGGGTGGAAACACCATATATTTT
J gene: TRBJ2-7; D gene: -; V gene: TRBV7-9; clone size: once; CDR3 protein: CASSPSSYEQYF; CDR3 DNA: TGTGCCAGCAGCCCGAGCTCCTACGAGCAGTACTTC
J gene: TRBJ1-2; D gene: -; V gene: TRBV19; clone size: -; CDR3 protein: CASNGGAHGYTF; CDR3 DNA: TGTGCCAGTAACGGGGGGGCTCATGGCTACACCTTC
J gene: TRBJ1-2; D gene: -; V gene: TRBV6-5; clone size: -; CDR3 protein: CASRAQGHNYGYTF; CDR3 DNA: TGTGCCAGCAGGGCACAGGGACATAACTATGGCTACACCTTC
J gene: TRBJ2-5; D gene: -; V gene: TRBV2; clone size: once; CDR3 protein: CASSGDFQETQYF; CDR3 DNA: TGTGCCAGCAGCGGGGACTTCCAAGAGACCCAGTACTTC
J gene: TRBJ1-5; D gene: -; V gene: TRBV12-3/TRBV12-4; clone size: -; CDR3 protein: CASSFLRVQPQHF; CDR3 DNA: TGTGCCAGCAGTTTTTTGAGGGTTCAGCCCCAGCATTTT
J gene: TRBJ2-3; D gene: -; V gene: TRBV9; clone size: -; CDR3 protein: CASSVEGRIAFTDTQYF; CDR3 DNA: TGTGCCAGCAGCGTAGAGGGGCGCATTGCCTTCACAGATACGCAGTATTTT
J gene: TRBJ2-7; D gene: TRBD1; V gene: TRBV28; clone size: once; CDR3 protein: CASRQTGTGGAQYF; CDR3 DNA: TGTGCCAGCCGCCAGACCGGGACAGGGGGCGCTCAGTACTTC